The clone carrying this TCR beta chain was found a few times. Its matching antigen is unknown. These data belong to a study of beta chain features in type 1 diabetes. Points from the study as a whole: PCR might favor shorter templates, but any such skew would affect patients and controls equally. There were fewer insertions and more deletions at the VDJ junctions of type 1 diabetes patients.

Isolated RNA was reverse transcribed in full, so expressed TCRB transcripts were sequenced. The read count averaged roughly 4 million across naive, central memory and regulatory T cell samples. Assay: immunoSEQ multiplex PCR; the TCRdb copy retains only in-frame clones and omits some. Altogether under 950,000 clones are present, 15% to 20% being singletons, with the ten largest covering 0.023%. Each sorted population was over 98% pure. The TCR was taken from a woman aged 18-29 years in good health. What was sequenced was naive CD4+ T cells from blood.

CDR3 coding DNA: TGCGCCAGCAGCTCGATTGGACAGGCCACAGATACGCAGTATTTT. It encodes CASSSIGQATDTQYF. The chain uses TRBV5-1 and TRBJ2-3; 7 nucleotides align to TRBD1. Germline V gives CDR1 SGHRS, CDR2 YFSETQ. The CDR3 is 15 residues long. The junction had 6 bases not matched to a gene; V was cut back by 3 bases and J by 2 bases.